The 9 T cell receptor beta chains given below trace back to one sample, sequenced in a study of blood T cell repertoires in COVID-19. Clones were sequenced by immunoSEQ multiplex PCR, and TCRdb holds only the in-frame ones, with some missing. Among around 260,000 clones, under 90% were seen once, and the ten largest hold approximately 0.85%. Sequenced input: peripheral blood. Receptors originate from a woman between 35 and 50 years old who had recovered from COVID-19.

CDR3 loop: CASSFSTGTGGDYQPQHF. The CDR3 DNA sequence: TGTGCCAGCAGTTTCTCAACCGGGACAGGGGGGGATTATCAGCCCCAGCATTTT. The chain recombines TRBV28 with TRBJ1-5; 11 bases are a match to TRBD1. Germline lookup yields CDR1 MDHEN and CDR2 SYDVKM. The junction had 12 bases not matched to a gene; V was cut back by 3 bases and J by 5 bases. This CDR3 region has 18 residues.

The chain links TRBV2 to TRBJ1-2, with no clear D. This CDR3 spans 15 amino acids. CDR1 is SNHLY and CDR2 is FYNNEI in the germline V gene. The germline V and J ends were trimmed by 2 bases and 3 bases, with 13 bases remaining between them. The DNA for the CDR3 is TGTGCCAGCAGTGAACTGCCCAGGTCGGACTATGGCTACACCTTC. Translating it yields CASSELPRSDYGYTF.

Here the CDR3 reads CATSDSGLALYEQYF. In nucleotides, the CDR3 is TGTGCCACCAGTGACTCGGGACTTGCCCTCTACGAGCAGTACTTC. V usage is TRBV24-1 and J usage is TRBJ2-7, with TRBD2 as a possible D gene (6 bases). Germline assignment: CDR1 KGHDR and CDR2 SFDVKD. Trimming took off 4 bases at V and 3 bases at J, with 15 bases between the two ends. CDR3 length: 15 residues.

J is TRBJ1-1 and V is TRBV27, with 7 bases identical to TRBD1. The V gene end was trimmed by 3 bases and the J gene end by 8 bases; junction bases not matched to a gene: 9. The CDR3 is 14 residues long. The germline V gene encodes CDR1 MNHEY and CDR2 SMNVEV (reference sequence). CDR3 protein: CASSFRQGGLEAFF. In nucleotides, the CDR3 is TGTGCCAGCAGTTTTCGACAGGGTGGGTTGGAAGCTTTCTTT.

This clone was observed a single time. V is TRBV15 and J is TRBJ2-1; D gene unclear. Trimming pared 4 bases from V and 7 bases from J, leaving 8 bases between. There are 12 residues in the CDR3. Germline-derived CDR1 and CDR2 are LNHNV and YYDKDF (reference sequence). The CDR3 is CATSNSGNEQFF. CDR3 DNA: TGTGCCACCAGCAATAGTGGTAATGAGCAGTTCTTC.

The chain links TRBV28 to TRBJ1-2; D may be TRBD1 (5 bases). Trimming cost V 2 bases and J 8 bases, with 21 bases left between them. This CDR3 spans 16 amino acids. CDR1 is MDHEN and CDR2 is SYDVKM in the germline V gene. Here the CDR3 DNA reads TGTGCCAGCAGTTTAGGGGCAATAACAAAAGCTGGGGGCTACACCTTC. This translates into CASSLGAITKAGGYTF.

The chain combines TRBV4-1 with TRBJ1-2; 9 nucleotides line up with TRBD1. The CDR3 length is 16 residues. After removal of 0 bases from V and 8 bases from J, the junction contained 10 bases not matched to a gene. Per the germline V gene, CDR1 is MGHRA and CDR2 is YSYEKL. CDR3 protein: CASSQDELGQGRGYTF. The CDR3 nucleotides are TGCGCCAGCAGCCAAGACGAACTTGGACAGGGGAGGGGCTACACCTTC.

This rearrangement joins TRBV6-1 to TRBJ1-2; possible D gene TRBD1, 6 bases. The germline CDR1 and CDR2 sequences are MNHNS and SASEGT. The length of the CDR3 is 13 residues. V gave up 3 bases and J gave up 11 bases, with 16 bases separating them. This CDR3 is CASSEGAVVWYTF. The CDR3, as DNA: TGTGCCAGCAGTGAGGGGGCGGTCGTATGGTACACCTTC.

The V gene is TRBV6-5, the J gene TRBJ2-1; D is unresolved. The V gene's germline CDR1 is MNHEY and CDR2 SVGAGI. The CDR3 has 12 residues. Trimming took 8 bases from V and 6 from J, leaving 11 bases between them. This CDR3 is CASRRSPNEQFF. CDR3 in DNA: TGTGCCAGCCGTCGGAGCCCCAATGAGCAGTTCTTC.